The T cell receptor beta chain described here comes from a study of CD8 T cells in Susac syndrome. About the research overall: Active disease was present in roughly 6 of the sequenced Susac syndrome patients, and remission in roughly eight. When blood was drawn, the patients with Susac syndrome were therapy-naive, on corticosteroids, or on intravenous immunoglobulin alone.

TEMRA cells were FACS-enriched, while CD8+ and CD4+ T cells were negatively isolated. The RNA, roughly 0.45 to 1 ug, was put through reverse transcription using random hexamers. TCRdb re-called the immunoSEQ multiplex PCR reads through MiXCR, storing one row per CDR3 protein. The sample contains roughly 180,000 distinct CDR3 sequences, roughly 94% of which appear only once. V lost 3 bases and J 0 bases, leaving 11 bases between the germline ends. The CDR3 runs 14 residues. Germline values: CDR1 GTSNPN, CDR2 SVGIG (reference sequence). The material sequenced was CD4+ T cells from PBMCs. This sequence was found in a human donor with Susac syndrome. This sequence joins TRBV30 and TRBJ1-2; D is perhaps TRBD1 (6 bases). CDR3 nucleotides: TGTGCCTGGAGCGGGGACACCGCTAACTATGGCTACACCTTC. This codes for CAWSGDTANYGYTF.